This TCR beta chain was profiled in a study of CD8+ T cells in alopecia areata. Whole-study context: Twice a day, 5 to 10 mg of oral tofacitinib was administered to treated patients. For 6 to 18 months, tofacitinib was taken, and 6 months off drug followed.

In each case, RNA was isolated and then reverse transcribed into cDNA as the sequencing template. Measured with immunoSEQ multiplex PCR; TCRdb has only the in-frame clones, and not every one. The sample has roughly 76,000 clones, 29% seen once. Overall study findings and caveats: It was lesional scalp, especially alopecia totalis/universalis, that showed higher clonality than normal scalp.

Treatment: oral pan-JAK inhibitor, 5-10 mg twice daily. This CDR3 contains 13 residues. After removal of 6 bases from V and 2 bases from J, the junction contained 1 base not matched to a gene. The germline CDR1 and CDR2 sequences are ENHRY and SYGVKD. A remark on this clone: What it binds is not known.

The V call is TRBV10-3, the J call TRBJ2-7; 10 nucleotides align to TRBD1. The receptor's source is a human donor with alopecia areata. The sample in question was CD8+ T cells sorted from blood, obtained at week 4, from a patient treated with tofacitinib. DNA for the CDR3: TGTGCCATCAGGGGACAGGGGACCTACGAGCAGTACTTC. Encoded protein: CAIRGQGTYEQYF.